This TCR beta chain stems from a study of memory CD8 T cells in hepatitis C reinfection. About the study: After reinfection, a couple of primary-infection resolvers became chronically infected. Between 3 and 8 weeks after reinfection detection, peak samples were drawn.

Time point noted: peak reinfection, 3 to 8 weeks after reinfection detection. TCR sequencing was done directly ex vivo on sorted cells, without expansion in vitro. At all three reinfection time points, viable CD3+ CD8+ CD45RO- cells from a couple of donors served as controls. Assay used: immunoSEQ multiplex PCR; TCRdb lists only in-frame clones, some missing. The sample carries around 45,000 clones, approximately 87% recorded once. V lost 6 bases to trimming and J lost 4 bases, with 12 bases between them. Germline CDR1 WSHSY, CDR2 SAAADI. The CDR3 extends over 13 amino acids. This receptor was identified in a man aged 18 to 35 with hepatitis C virus infection. The chain joins TRBV10-2 to TRBJ1-2, with D possibly being TRBD1 (6 bases). Material for sequencing was naive CD8+ T cells sorted from blood. The CDR3 sequence: CASRGGPGYGYTF. In DNA form, the CDR3 reads TGCGCCAGCAGGGGGGGGCCCGGCTATGGCTACACCTTC.